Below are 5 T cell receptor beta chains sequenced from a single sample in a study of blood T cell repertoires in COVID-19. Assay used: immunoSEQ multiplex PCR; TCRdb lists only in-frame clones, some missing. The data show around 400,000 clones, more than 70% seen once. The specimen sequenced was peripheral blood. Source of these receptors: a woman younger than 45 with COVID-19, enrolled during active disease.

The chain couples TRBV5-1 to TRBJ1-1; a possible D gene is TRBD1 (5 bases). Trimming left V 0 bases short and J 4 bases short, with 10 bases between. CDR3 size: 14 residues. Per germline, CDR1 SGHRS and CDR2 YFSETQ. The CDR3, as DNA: TGCGCCAGCAGCTTGGGCAGGGAGGGCACTGAAGCTTTCTTT. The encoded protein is CASSLGREGTEAFF.

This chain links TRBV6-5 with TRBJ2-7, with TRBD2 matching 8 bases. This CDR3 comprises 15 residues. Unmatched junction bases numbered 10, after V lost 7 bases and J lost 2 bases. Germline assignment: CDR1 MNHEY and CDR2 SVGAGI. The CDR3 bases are TGTGCCAGCAAGCCGCGACTAGCGCAGACCTACGAGCAGTACTTC. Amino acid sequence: CASKPRLAQTYEQYF.

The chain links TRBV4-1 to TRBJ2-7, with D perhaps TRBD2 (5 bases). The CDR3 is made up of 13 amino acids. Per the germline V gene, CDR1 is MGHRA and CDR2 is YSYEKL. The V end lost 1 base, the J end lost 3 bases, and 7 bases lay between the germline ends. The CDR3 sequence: CASSQADFYEQYF. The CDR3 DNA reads TGCGCCAGCAGCCAAGCGGACTTCTACGAGCAGTACTTC.

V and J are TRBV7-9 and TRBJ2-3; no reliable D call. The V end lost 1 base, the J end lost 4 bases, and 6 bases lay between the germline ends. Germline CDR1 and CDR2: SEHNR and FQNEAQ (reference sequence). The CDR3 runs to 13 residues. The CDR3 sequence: CASSLGLPDTQYF. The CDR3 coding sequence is TGTGCCAGCAGCTTAGGGCTTCCAGATACGCAGTATTTT.

In nucleotides, the CDR3 is TGTGCCAGTAGTACTTACAGGGAAGCAACTAATGAAAAACTGTTTTTT. As protein: CASSTYREATNEKLFF. The chain links TRBV19 to TRBJ1-4; D possibly corresponds to TRBD1 (6 bases). Trimming removed 4 bases at V and 0 bases at J, with 12 bases between. The CDR3 extends over 16 amino acids. Germline-derived CDR1 and CDR2 are LNHDA and SQIVND (reference sequence).